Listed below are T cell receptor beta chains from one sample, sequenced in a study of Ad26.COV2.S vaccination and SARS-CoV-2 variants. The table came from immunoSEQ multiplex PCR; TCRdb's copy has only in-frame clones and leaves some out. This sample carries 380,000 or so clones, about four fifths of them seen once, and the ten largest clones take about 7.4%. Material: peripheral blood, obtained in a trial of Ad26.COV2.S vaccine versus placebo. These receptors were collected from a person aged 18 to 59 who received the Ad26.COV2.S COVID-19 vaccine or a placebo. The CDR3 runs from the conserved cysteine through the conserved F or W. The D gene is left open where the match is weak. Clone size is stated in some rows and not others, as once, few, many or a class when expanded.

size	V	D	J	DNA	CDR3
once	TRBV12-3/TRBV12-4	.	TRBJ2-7	TGTGCCAGCAGTTTTGGACATCTCTACGAGCAGTACTTC	CASSFGHLYEQYF
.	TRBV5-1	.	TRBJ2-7	TGCGCCAGCAGCCTTAATTTAAAAAGGGACGGTCCCTACGAGCAGTACTTC	CASSLNLKRDGPYEQYF
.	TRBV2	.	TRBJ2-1	TGTGCCAGCAGCCTCGGGGAGATCAATGAGCAGTTCTTC	CASSLGEINEQFF
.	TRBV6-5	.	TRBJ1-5	TGTGCCAGCAGGGGGGGACGGGGCCTAAATCAGCCCCAGCATTTT	CASRGGRGLNQPQHF
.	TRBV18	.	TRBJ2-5	TGTGCCAGCTCACCACGGGCCGCTCGGGAGACCCAGTACTTC	CASSPRAARETQYF
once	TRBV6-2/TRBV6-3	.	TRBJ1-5	TGTGCCAGCAGTAACAATCAGCCCCAGCATTTT	CASSNNQPQHF
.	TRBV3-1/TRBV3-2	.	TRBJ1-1	TGTGCCAGCAGCCCTCAGGGAAGCACTGAAGCTTTCTTT	CASSPQGSTEAFF
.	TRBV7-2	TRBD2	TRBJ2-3	TGTGCCAGCAGCTCGGTGAGCGGGGGAGTGGGAAATACGCAGTATTTT	CASSSVSGGVGNTQYF
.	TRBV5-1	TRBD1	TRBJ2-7	TGCGCCAGCAGCGAACGACAGGGTCTAGCCGAGCAGTACTTC	CASSERQGLAEQYF
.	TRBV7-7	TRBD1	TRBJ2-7	TGTGCCAGCACCATAACCGACAGGGTCCCCGAGCAGTACTTC	CASTITDRVPEQYF
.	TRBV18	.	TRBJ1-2	TGTGCCAGCTCACCGAGTTACTTGGGAGGGATTAACTATGGCTACACCTTC	CASSPSYLGGINYGYTF
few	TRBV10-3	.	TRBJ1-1	TGTGCCATCAGTGAAGTTATGAACACTGAAGCTTTCTTT	CAISEVMNTEAFF
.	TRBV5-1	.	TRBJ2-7	TGCGCCAGCGGACCCATAGCGCGATCCTACGAGCAGTACTTC	CASGPIARSYEQYF
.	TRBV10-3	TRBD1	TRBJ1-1	TGTGCCATCAGTGAGTGGGACAGGAAAAAGAACACTGAAGCTTTCTTT	CAISEWDRKKNTEAFF
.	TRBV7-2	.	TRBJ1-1	TGTGCCAGCAGCTTCGTAAAAACGGACACTGAAGCTTTCTTT	CASSFVKTDTEAFF
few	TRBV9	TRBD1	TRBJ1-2	TGTGCCAGCAGCGTATTCAGGGGGGAGTCCTCCTTC	CASSVFRGESSF
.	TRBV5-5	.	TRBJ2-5	TGTGCCAGCAGCTTTCCCCGGTCGGGTCAAGAGACCCAGTACTTC	CASSFPRSGQETQYF
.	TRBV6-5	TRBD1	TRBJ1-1	TGTGCCAGCAGTCGTGACAGGGGGAACACTGAAGCTTTCTTT	CASSRDRGNTEAFF
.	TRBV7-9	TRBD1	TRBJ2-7	TGTGCCAGCAGCTTACCTCAGGACAGGGCACAATCCTACGAGCAGTACTTC	CASSLPQDRAQSYEQYF
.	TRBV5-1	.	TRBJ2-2	TGCGCCAGCAGCGAGAGTGACGGGGAGCTGTTTTTT	CASSESDGELFF
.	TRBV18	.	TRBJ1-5	TGTGCCAGCTCACCCAGGGGTGGGAACTATCAGCCCCAGCATTTT	CASSPRGGNYQPQHF
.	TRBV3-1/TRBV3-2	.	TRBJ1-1	TGTGCCAGCAGCCAAGGACAGTGGAACACTGAAGCTTTCTTT	CASSQGQWNTEAFF
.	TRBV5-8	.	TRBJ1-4	TGTGCCAGCAGCTCCCGACAGGCGAGTGAAAAACTGTTTTTT	CASSSRQASEKLFF
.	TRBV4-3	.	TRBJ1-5	TGCGCCAGCAGCCAAGATCCGAGTTGGGGCAATCAGCCCCAGCATTTT	CASSQDPSWGNQPQHF
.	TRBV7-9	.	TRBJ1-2	TGTGCCAGCACCATCCAGGGAACTAACTATGGCTACACCTTC	CASTIQGTNYGYTF
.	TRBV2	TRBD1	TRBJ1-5	TGTGCCAGCAGCCGACAGGGGGGCAATCAGCCCCAGCATTTT	CASSRQGGNQPQHF
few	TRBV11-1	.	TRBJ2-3	TGTGCCAGCAGCCCCCGAGGGGATACGCAGTATTTT	CASSPRGDTQYF
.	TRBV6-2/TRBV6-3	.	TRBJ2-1	TGTGCCAGCAGTCCCCGAGAGACCAGCTCCTACAATGAGCAGTTCTTC	CASSPRETSSYNEQFF
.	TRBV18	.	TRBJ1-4	TGTGCCAGCTCGCCGGGTGACGGTAATGAAAAACTGTTTTTT	CASSPGDGNEKLFF
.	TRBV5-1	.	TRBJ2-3	TGCGCCAGCAGCTTGTCTGGCGCGGATACGCAGTATTTT	CASSLSGADTQYF
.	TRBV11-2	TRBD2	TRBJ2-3	TGTGCCAGCAGTCAATTAGCGGGAGGGCCGAGGGATACGCAGTATTTT	CASSQLAGGPRDTQYF
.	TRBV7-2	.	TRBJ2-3	TGTGCCAGCAGCCATACCTGGGCAGATACGCAGTATTTT	CASSHTWADTQYF
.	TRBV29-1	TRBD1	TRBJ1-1	TGCAGCGTTGTGCAGGGGGCCTGGACTGAAGCTTTCTTT	CSVVQGAWTEAFF
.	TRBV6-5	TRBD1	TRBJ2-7	TGTGCCAGCCGCCGAGCCGGGACAGCCTACGAGCAGTACTTC	CASRRAGTAYEQYF
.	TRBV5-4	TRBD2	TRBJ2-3	TGTGCCAGCAGATCGGCGGCGGGGGGCATGGATATAACAGATACGCAGTATTTT	CASRSAAGGMDITDTQYF
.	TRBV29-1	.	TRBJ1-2	TGCAGCGTTCCCTCAAGAGGAGGGGTTAACTATGGCTACACCTTC	CSVPSRGGVNYGYTF
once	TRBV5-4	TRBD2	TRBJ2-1	TGTGCCAGCAGCTTGGGGTTAGCGGGGTTCTACAATGAGCAGTTCTTC	CASSLGLAGFYNEQFF
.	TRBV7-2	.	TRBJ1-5	TGTGCCAGCAGCTTATCAAATCAGCCCCAGCATTTT	CASSLSNQPQHF
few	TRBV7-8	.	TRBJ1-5	TGTGCCAGCAGCTTAGTCGGGGAACAGCCCCAGCATTTT	CASSLVGEQPQHF
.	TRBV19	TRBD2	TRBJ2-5	TGTGCCAGTAGTTTAGCGGGGGGGCGGGCCCAGTACTTC	CASSLAGGRAQYF
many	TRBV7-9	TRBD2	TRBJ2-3	TGTGCCAGCAGCTTGACTAGCGGGAGGATCGATACGCAGTATTTT	CASSLTSGRIDTQYF
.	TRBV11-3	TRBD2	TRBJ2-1	TGTGCCAGCAGCTTAGAACTAGCGGGCCGGCGAGAGCAGTTCTTC	CASSLELAGRREQFF
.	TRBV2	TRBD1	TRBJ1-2	TGTGCCAGCAGTGGCCGGGACAGGGAGAACTATGGCTACACCTTC	CASSGRDRENYGYTF
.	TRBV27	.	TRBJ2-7	TGTGCCAGCGGCCAACAGGCCGGAGGCTCCTACGAGCAGTACTTC	CASGQQAGGSYEQYF
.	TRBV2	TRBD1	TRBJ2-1	TGTGCCAGCAGCCCAACAGGGGGGTCCTACAATGAGCAGTTCTTC	CASSPTGGSYNEQFF
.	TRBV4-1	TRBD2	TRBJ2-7	TGCGCCAGCAGCCAGGACCTAGGGGGTCGGGGGGGAGTGTGGTACGAGCAGTACTTC	CASSQDLGGRGGVWYEQYF
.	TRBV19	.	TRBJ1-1	TGTGCCAGTAAATCCGATCGAAGGAACACTGAAGCTTTCTTT	CASKSDRRNTEAFF
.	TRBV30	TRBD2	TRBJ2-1	TGTGCCTGGAGTGAACTAGCGGGAGTTAGTGAGCAGTTCTTC	CAWSELAGVSEQFF
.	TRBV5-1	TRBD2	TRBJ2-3	TGCGCCAGCAGCTACACCCCGACTAGCGGGGGGGATACGCAGTATTTT	CASSYTPTSGGDTQYF
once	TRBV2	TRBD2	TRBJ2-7	TGTGCCAGCAGCGGCGGACTAGCGGGAGTTGGCGAGCAGTACTTC	CASSGGLAGVGEQYF
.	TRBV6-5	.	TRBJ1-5	TGTGCCAGCAGTTACTCGGTCAATCAGCCCCAGCATTTT	CASSYSVNQPQHF
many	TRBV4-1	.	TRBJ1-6	TGCGCCAGCAGCCAAGACCACAGTTTAACCTATAATTCACCCCTCCACTTT	CASSQDHSLTYNSPLHF